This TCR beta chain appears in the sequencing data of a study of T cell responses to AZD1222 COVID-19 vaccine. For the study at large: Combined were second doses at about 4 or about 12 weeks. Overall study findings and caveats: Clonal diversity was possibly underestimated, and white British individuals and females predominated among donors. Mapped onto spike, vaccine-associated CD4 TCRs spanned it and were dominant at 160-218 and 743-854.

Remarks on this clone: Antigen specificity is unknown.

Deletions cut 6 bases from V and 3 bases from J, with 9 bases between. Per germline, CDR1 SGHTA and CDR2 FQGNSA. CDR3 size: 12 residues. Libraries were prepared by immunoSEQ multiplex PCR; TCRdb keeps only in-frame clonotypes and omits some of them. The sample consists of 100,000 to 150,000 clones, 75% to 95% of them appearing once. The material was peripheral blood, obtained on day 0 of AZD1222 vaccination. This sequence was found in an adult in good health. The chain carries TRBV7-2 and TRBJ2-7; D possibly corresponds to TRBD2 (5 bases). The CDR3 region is CASSYGGYEQYF. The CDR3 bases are TGTGCCAGCAGTTACGGAGGCTACGAGCAGTACTTC. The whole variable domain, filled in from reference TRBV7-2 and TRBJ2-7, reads GAGVSQSPSNKVTEKGKDVELRCDPISGHTALYWYRQSLGQGLEFLIYFQGNSAPDKSGLPSDRFSAERTGGSVSTLTIQRTQQEDSAVYLCASSYGGYEQYFGPGTRLTVT.